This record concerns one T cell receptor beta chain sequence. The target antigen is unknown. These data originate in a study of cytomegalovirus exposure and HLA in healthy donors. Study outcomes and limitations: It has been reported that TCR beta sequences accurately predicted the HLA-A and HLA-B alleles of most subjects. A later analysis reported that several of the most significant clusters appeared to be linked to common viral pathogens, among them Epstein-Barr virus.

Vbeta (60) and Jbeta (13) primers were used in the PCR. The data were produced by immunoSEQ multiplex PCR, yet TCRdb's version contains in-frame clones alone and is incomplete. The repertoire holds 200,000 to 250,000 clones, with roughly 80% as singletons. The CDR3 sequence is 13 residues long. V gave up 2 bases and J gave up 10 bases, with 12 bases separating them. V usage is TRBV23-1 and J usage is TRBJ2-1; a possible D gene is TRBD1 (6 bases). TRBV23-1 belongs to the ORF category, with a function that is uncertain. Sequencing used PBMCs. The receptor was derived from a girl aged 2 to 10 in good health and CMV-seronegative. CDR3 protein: CASSQKGQNEQFF. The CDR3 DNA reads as TGCGCCAGCAGTCAAAAAGGACAGAACGAGCAGTTCTTC.